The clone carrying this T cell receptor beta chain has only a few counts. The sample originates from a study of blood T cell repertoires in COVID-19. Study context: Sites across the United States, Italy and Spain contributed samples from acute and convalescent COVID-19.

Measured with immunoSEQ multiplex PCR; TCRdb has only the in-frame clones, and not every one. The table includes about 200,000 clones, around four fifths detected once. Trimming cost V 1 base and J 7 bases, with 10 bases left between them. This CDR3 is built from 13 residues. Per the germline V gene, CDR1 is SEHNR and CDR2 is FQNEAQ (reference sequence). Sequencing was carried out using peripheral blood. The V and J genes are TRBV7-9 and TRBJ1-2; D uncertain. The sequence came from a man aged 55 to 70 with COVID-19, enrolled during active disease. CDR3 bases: TGTGCCAGCAGCTTAGATTCCGTTTCTGGCTACACCTTC. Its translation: CASSLDSVSGYTF.